This TCR beta chain was sequenced during a study of cytomegalovirus exposure and HLA in healthy donors. Whole-study results and caveats: Among donors in an Asian-associated ancestry cluster, a later analysis reportedly found fewer N-insertions than the roughly 700-donor mean.

Trimming left V 3 bases short and J 2 bases short, with 8 bases between. The CDR3 spans 14 residues. Germline-derived CDR1 and CDR2 are ENHRY and SYGVKD. Points on this clone: Its cognate antigen is unknown.

The PCR used 60 Vbeta and 13 Jbeta primers. TCRdb keeps only in-frame clones here, not all; method: immunoSEQ multiplex PCR. There are some 180,000 clones in the sample; 75% to 85% occur only once, and over 12% lies in the top ten. This chain connects TRBV10-3 to TRBJ1-5; D perhaps matches TRBD1 (6 bases). The sequence came from a woman in her thirties in good health and CMV-seropositive. The sample comprised PBMCs. The CDR3 bases are TGTGCCATCAGTGATTCAGGGGGCAATCAGCCCCAGCATTTT. It codes for CAISDSGGNQPQHF.